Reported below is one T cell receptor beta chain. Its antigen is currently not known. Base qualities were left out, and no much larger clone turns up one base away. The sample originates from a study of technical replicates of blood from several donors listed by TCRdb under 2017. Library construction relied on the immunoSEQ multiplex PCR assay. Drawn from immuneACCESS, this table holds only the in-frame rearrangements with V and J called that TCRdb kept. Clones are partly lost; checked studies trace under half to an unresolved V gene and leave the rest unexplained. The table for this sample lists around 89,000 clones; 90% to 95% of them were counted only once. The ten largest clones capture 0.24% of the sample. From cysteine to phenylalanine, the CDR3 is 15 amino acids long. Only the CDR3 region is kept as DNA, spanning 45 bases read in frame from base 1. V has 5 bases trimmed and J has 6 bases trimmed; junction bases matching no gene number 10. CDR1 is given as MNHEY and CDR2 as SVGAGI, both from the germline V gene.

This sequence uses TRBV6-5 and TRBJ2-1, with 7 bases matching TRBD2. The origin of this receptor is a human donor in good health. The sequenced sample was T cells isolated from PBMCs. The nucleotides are TGTGCCAGCAGTAAGGCGGGGGTTGGGGCCAATGAGCAGTTCTTC. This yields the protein CASSKAGVGANEQFF.